The clone carrying this T cell receptor (beta chain) occurred a few times. Its antigen is unidentified. With 6 bases clipped from V and 10 bases from J, the junction kept 6 bases outside the gene matches. CDR1 is MNHNS, CDR2 SASEGT, per germline. The CDR3 runs 13 residues. The data were obtained in a study of CD4+ T cells in melanoma. The protocol was immunoSEQ multiplex PCR, while the TCRdb copy is restricted to in-frame clones and leaves out a portion. The sample yields 15,000 to 20,000 clones, roughly four fifths seen once. Findings and limits, study-wide: CD8+ T cell, macrophage and B cell function reportedly correlated with neoantigen-specific CD4+ T cells.

This TCR derives from a human donor with melanoma. V and J are TRBV6-1 and TRBJ1-6; 7 nucleotides align to TRBD1. Sequencing was done on a sample of cells from a culture (not recorded whether cultured in vitro). In DNA, the CDR3 is TGTGCCAGCAGCGGACAGGATTACTCACCCCTCCACTTT. This gives the protein CASSGQDYSPLHF.